This T cell receptor (beta chain) was identified in a study of cytomegalovirus exposure and HLA in healthy donors. Study conclusions and caveats: Despite most TCR sequences being rare, some public TCRs occurred in many donors.

Trimming pared 5 bases from V and 4 bases from J, leaving 14 bases between. The CDR3 has 14 amino acids. Per the germline V gene, CDR1 is MDHEN and CDR2 is SYDVKM. Of note for this clone: Its cognate antigen is unknown.

PCR primers comprised 60 Vbeta and 13 Jbeta primers. Produced via immunoSEQ multiplex PCR; TCRdb's table is partial and in-frame only. The table has approximately 170,000 clones, around four fifths seen once. J is TRBJ2-5 and V is TRBV28, with D perhaps TRBD1 (6 bases). Sequencing was carried out using PBMCs. The receptor was isolated from a female donor in good health and CMV-seronegative. Here the CDR3 reads CASSPQGIRETQYF. The CDR3, as DNA: TGTGCCAGCAGTCCTCAGGGGATTAGAGAGACCCAGTACTTC.